What follows are 12 T cell receptor beta chains derived from one specimen sequenced in a study of blood T cell repertoires in COVID-19. Repertoires were generated with immunoSEQ multiplex PCR, while TCRdb's copy carries only in-frame clones and drops some. The table shows around 130,000 clones, with roughly 71% occurring only once. Sequencing was carried out using peripheral blood. Every receptor here comes from a man aged 80 or over with acute or convalescent COVID-19.

For the CDR3, the DNA is TGTGCCAGCACGGACAGGGGAAGGGGAAACATTCAGTACTTC. It codes for CASTDRGRGNIQYF. The V call is TRBV6-5, the J call TRBJ2-4, with TRBD1 matching 9 bases. This CDR3 spans 14 amino acids. Trimming at V came to 7 bases and at J to 6 bases, leaving 7 bases not matched to a gene. In germline, CDR1 is MNHEY, CDR2 SVGAGI.

The chain couples TRBV29-1 to TRBJ1-1, with unresolved D. The CDR3 runs 12 residues. Trimming left V 4 bases short and J 1 base short, with 7 bases between. From germline, CDR1 is SQVTM and CDR2 ANQGSEA. This CDR3 reads CSVVNSNTEAFF. CDR3 DNA: TGCAGCGTTGTTAATTCGAACACTGAAGCTTTCTTT.

J is TRBJ1-6 and V is TRBV7-2; possible D gene TRBD1, 5 bases. CDR1 is SGHTA and CDR2 is FQGNSA in the germline V gene. The germline V and J ends were trimmed by 5 bases and 10 bases, with 12 bases remaining between them. There are 13 residues in the CDR3. The CDR3 here is CASSIKGSSPLHF. In nucleotides, the CDR3 is TGTGCCAGCAGCATTAAGGGGTCCTCACCCCTCCACTTT.

This sequence joins TRBV3-1 (or the pseudogene TRBV3-2) and TRBJ1-3; D is unclear. The CDR3 sequence is 16 residues long. CDR1 LGHDT and CDR2 YNNKEL come from the germline V gene (reference sequence). Between the trimmed V and J ends, which lost 2 bases and 0 bases, there was a span of 11 bases. The chain's CDR3 is CASSQLGGLSGNTIYF. CDR3 sequence (DNA): TGTGCCAGCAGCCAACTTGGTGGACTCTCTGGAAACACCATATATTTT.

The V call is TRBV30, the J call TRBJ1-2; the match to TRBD1 covers 10 bases. This CDR3 comprises 13 residues. The V gene end was trimmed by 8 bases and the J gene end by 4 bases; junction bases not matched to a gene: 7. The V gene's germline CDR1 is GTSNPN and CDR2 SVGIG (reference sequence). CDR3: CASSGTGAYGYTF. CDR3 nucleotides: TGTGCCAGCTCCGGGACAGGGGCCTATGGCTACACCTTC.

The rearrangement links TRBV5-1 to TRBJ1-1; D may be TRBD1 (6 bases). CDR3 size: 15 residues. Trimming cost V 3 bases and J 0 bases, with 12 bases left between them. Germline values: CDR1 SGHRS, CDR2 YFSETQ. CDR3 DNA: TGCGCCAGCAGCTATGAAGGGGGAATGAACACTGAAGCTTTCTTT. Its translation: CASSYEGGMNTEAFF.

A single count supports this clone. The J gene is TRBJ1-2, the V gene TRBV12-3 or TRBV12-4; the D is unclear. Trimming removed 2 bases at V and 0 bases at J, with 4 bases between. The CDR3 length is 13 residues. CDR3 amino acids: CASSLIANYGYTF. The CDR3 DNA is TGTGCCAGCAGTTTAATCGCTAACTATGGCTACACCTTC.

CDR3 sequence reads: CASSEEGGAWGYTF. The CDR3 DNA is TGTGCCAGCAGTGAAGAAGGGGGCGCGTGGGGCTACACCTTC. This rearrangement joins TRBV2 to TRBJ1-2; 7 bases agree with TRBD1. CDR1 SNHLY and CDR2 FYNNEI come from the germline V gene. This CDR3 contains 14 residues. The V segment lost 1 base and the J segment 8 bases; nucleotides outside the gene matches: 7.

The chain has TRBV3-1 (or the pseudogene TRBV3-2) and TRBJ2-3; D is unresolved. Germline V gene sequence: CDR1 LGHDT, CDR2 YNNKEL (reference sequence). This CDR3 comprises 14 residues. Deletions cut 2 bases from V and 5 bases from J, with 11 bases between. The CDR3 loop is CASSQSWARDTQYF. The CDR3 region has the DNA TGTGCCAGCAGCCAATCGTGGGCCCGAGATACGCAGTATTTT.

This chain uses TRBV14 with TRBJ2-3; the D is unclear. CDR1 SGHDN and CDR2 FVKESK come from the germline V gene. The CDR3 is made up of 14 amino acids. Trimming took 4 bases from V and 9 from J, leaving 17 bases between them. The CDR3 loop is CASSRDVGPGTQYF. The CDR3 DNA sequence: TGTGCCAGCAGCCGAGACGTGGGTCCAGGAACGCAGTATTTT.

This sequence joins TRBV2 and TRBJ1-1, with D perhaps matching TRBD1 (5 bases). The CDR3 has 16 residues. V shed 7 bases and J shed 3 bases, with 21 bases lying between them. Per germline, CDR1 SNHLY and CDR2 FYNNEI. Here the CDR3 DNA reads TGTGCCAGCAATGGAGGGTTCGGGGACGTGGACACTGAAGCTTTCTTT. It yields the protein CASNGGFGDVDTEAFF.

The chain is built from TRBV4-2 and TRBJ1-1; the D is unclear. Germline CDR1 LGHNA, CDR2 YNFKEQ. This CDR3 is 15 amino acids long. With 3 bases removed from V and 1 base from J, the gap between germline ends came to 12 bases. CDR3 in amino acids: CASSQDRGSNTEAFF. The CDR3 DNA follows: TGTGCCAGCAGCCAGGATAGAGGTTCGAACACTGAAGCTTTCTTT.